This T cell receptor (beta chain) was obtained from a study of blood T cell repertoires in COVID-19 (dated by TCRdb to about 2020). Study-wide context: The collaborator samples originated in the United States, Italy and Spain and spanned the acute and convalescent phases of COVID-19. The prospective study material was composed of cDNA or gDNA derived from T cells, B-cell-depleted T cells, or PBMCs. The repertoires were released in a freely available public database intended as a resource for research on the immune response to SARS-CoV-2. Where available, HLA class I and class II types were obtained from metadata supplied by the sample provider rather than from assay-based typing. Sample metadata almost always included a de-identified subject ID, COVID-19 status, age in years and sex. Samples were obtained from the ongoing ImmuneRACE study (first 160 participants) and from about 1,300 subjects provided by 6 global collaborators. Subjects who had been exposed to COVID-19, were actively infected with it, or had recovered from it provided the deeply sampled blood TCRbeta repertoires that made up the dataset. Overall study results and their limits: The quantity of clinical and demographic metadata differed by source and by participant and was supplied without curation.

Whole blood was collected in K2EDTA tubes by collaborating institutions according to the institutions' own protocols. Collaborator samples were shipped for TCRbeta analysis as frozen whole blood, isolated PBMCs, or DNA extracted from either sample type. TCRbeta CDR3 regions were amplified from genomic DNA by means of the immunoSEQ Assay, a bias-controlled multiplex PCR. In the authors' own workflow: Nucleated cell counts per sample were estimated from amplification of reference gene primers within the assay. To quantify the absolute abundance of each unique TCRbeta CDR3 rearrangement, sequence reads were collapsed and filtered. For each sample, productive Simpson clonality was calculated as the square root of Simpson's diversity index across productive rearrangements. As stored in TCRdb, this immuneACCESS dataset retains in-frame rearrangements with V and J assigned. A fraction of the clones does not appear; measured against another copy, unresolved V genes explain less than half of the discrepancy, and the remainder lacks a known reason. That table is the source of V, J and clone size, and D and trimming were worked out from the DNA. This sample has around 86,000 clones in its table, and roughly 85% of those were observed once. The ten largest account for 35% to 40% of the sample.

With respect to this clone: What antigen it recognizes has not been identified. No quality values exist for individual bases; no much larger clone is one base distant.

Deletion took 6 bases off V and 5 bases off J, with a span of 16 bases between the germline ends. Per the germline V gene, SNHLY is the CDR1 and FYNNEI is the CDR2. The CDR3 contains 15 residues, cysteine and phenylalanine counted. Just the 45-base CDR3 DNA is kept, in frame starting at base 1. The rearrangement joined TRBV2 to TRBJ2-2; 5 matching bases give a weak D call of TRBD1. This TCR was sampled from a man of 80 years or more with acute or convalescent COVID-19. The sequenced sample was peripheral blood. The CDR3 in this case is CASRAVWGETGELFF. The nucleotide sequence is given as TGTGCCAGCAGGGCTGTGTGGGGCGAAACCGGGGAGCTGTTTTTT.